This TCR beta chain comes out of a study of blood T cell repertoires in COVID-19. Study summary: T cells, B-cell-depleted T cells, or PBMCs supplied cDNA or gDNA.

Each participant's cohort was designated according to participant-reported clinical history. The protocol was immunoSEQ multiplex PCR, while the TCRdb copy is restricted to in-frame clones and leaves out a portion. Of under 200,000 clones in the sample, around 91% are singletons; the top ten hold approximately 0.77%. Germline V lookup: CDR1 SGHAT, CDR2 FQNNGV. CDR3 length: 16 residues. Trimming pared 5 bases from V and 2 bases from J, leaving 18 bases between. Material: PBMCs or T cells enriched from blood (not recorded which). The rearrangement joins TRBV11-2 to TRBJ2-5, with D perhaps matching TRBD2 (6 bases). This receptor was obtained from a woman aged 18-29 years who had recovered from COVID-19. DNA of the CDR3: TGTGCCAGCAGCACAGATTGGAGGGAAGGGCAAGAGACCCAGTACTTC. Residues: CASSTDWREGQETQYF.